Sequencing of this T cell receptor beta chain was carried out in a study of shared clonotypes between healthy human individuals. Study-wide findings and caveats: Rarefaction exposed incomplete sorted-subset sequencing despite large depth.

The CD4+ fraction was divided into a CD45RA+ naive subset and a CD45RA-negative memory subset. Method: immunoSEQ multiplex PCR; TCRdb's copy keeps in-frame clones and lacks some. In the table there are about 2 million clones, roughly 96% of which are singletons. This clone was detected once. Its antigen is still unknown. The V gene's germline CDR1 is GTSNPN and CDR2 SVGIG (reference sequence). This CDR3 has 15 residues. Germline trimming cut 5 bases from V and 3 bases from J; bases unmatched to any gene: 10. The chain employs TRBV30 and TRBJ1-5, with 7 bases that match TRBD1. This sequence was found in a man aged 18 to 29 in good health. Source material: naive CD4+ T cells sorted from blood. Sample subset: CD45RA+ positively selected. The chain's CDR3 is CAWSYRGQSNQPQHF. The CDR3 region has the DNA TGTGCCTGGTCTTACCGGGGACAGTCCAATCAGCCCCAGCATTTT.